Listed below are T cell receptor beta chains from one sample, sequenced in a study of blood T cells in healthy people across ages. TCRdb re-called the 5' RACE reads with MiXCR, one entry per CDR3 protein. Of approximately 1.5 million distinct CDR3 sequences listed, about 45% are singletons. Source material: blood. The receptors stem from a young woman in good health. Each CDR3 is given with its conserved first and last residue. The D gene is left open where the match is weak. The size entry is marked missing in some rows and otherwise reads once, few, many or a size class.

>TRBV12-3/TRBV12-4|.|few|TRBJ2-2
TGTGCCAGCAGTGTTACTACGGGGGCCACCGGGGAGCTGTTTTTT
CASSVTTGATGELFF
>TRBV4-2|TRBD1|.|TRBJ1-4
TGTGCCAGCAGCCAAGATCGGGGGACAGGGGGGGGAGCAACTAATGAAAAACTGTTTTTT
CASSQDRGTGGGATNEKLFF
>TRBV7-9|.|.|TRBJ1-2
TGTGCCAGCAGCTTTCAAGACAAGACAAGTAACTATGGCTACACCTTC
CASSFQDKTSNYGYTF
>TRBV7-2|.|few|TRBJ2-3
TGTGCCAGCAGCTTAGCGAGACTTTTCACAGATACGCAGTATTTT
CASSLARLFTDTQYF
>TRBV5-1|.|.|TRBJ1-1
TGCGCCAGCAGCTCGGAACGGGGGTTCGCTGAAGCTTTCTTT
CASSSERGFAEAFF
>TRBV12-3/TRBV12-4|.|.|TRBJ1-6
TGTGCCAGCAGTCCTGGGCCCCGGAGCTCCTATAATGCACCCCTCCACTTT
CASSPGPRSSYNAPLHF
>TRBV20-1|TRBD2|.|TRBJ2-1
TGCAGTGCTAGAGATCATAGCGGGGGGTACTCCTACAATGAGCAGTTCTTC
CSARDHSGGYSYNEQFF
>TRBV7-2|TRBD1|.|TRBJ1-2
TGTGCCAGCAGCGTACAGGGGAGGTATGGCTACACCTTC
CASSVQGRYGYTF
>TRBV5-6|.|.|TRBJ2-1
TGTGCCAGCCCTAATTCCCGGGGGGAGCAGTTCTTC
CASPNSRGEQFF
>TRBV29-1|.|.|TRBJ1-2
TGCAGCGTTGACCTCGCAACGGGCTACACCTTC
CSVDLATGYTF
>TRBV27|.|.|TRBJ1-1
TGTGCCAGCAGCCACCCTGGGACGGGGAACACTGAAGCTTTCTTT
CASSHPGTGNTEAFF
>TRBV4-3|TRBD1|.|TRBJ1-2
TGCGCCAGCAGCCAAGATCTATACAGGGGGCAGAGCTATGGCTACACCTTC
CASSQDLYRGQSYGYTF
>TRBV11-1|.|.|TRBJ2-5
TGTGCCAGCAGCGAAGCCGAGCCGAATGAGCAGTACTTC
CASSEAEPNEQYF
>TRBV7-2|TRBD1|few|TRBJ2-7
TGTGCCAGCAGCTTGCGGAGACAGGGCCCCTACGAGCAGTACTTC
CASSLRRQGPYEQYF
>TRBV12-3/TRBV12-4|.|many|TRBJ1-4
TGTGCCAGCAGCCTCCCCGACCGTGGGGAGAATGAAAAACTGTTTTTT
CASSLPDRGENEKLFF
>TRBV14|.|.|TRBJ2-1
TGTGCCAGCAGCCCCAGACTACAGAGTTACAATGAGCAGTTCTTC
CASSPRLQSYNEQFF
>TRBV7-2|TRBD1|.|TRBJ1-4
TGTGCCAGCAGCCGGCTGGGGACAGGGGGCCTCACTAATGAAAAACTGTTTTTT
CASSRLGTGGLTNEKLFF
>TRBV6-2/TRBV6-3|.|.|TRBJ2-3
TGTGCCACCCGGCCGGTATTGGGATCGCAGTATTTT
CATRPVLGSQYF
>TRBV7-9|.|.|TRBJ2-3
TGTGCCAGCAGCTCTTGGTTGGGGAGCACAGATACGCAGTATTTT
CASSSWLGSTDTQYF
>TRBV28|TRBD1|.|TRBJ2-3
TGTGCCAGCAGTTTGGGTGGGCAGGGGACAGGTACGCAGTATTTT
CASSLGGQGTGTQYF
>TRBV4-3|.|few|TRBJ2-5
TGCGCCAGCAGCCAATCGAAACCCGCAGAGACCCAGTACTTC
CASSQSKPAETQYF
>TRBV7-8|.|.|TRBJ2-1
TGTGCCAGCAGCCCAGAGGTACCCCTGTCCTACAATGAGCAGTTCTTC
CASSPEVPLSYNEQFF
>TRBV6-4|.|.|TRBJ2-1
TGTGCCAGCAGTGACTCATTCGGACAACAGTTCTTC
CASSDSFGQQFF
>TRBV5-1|.|few|TRBJ1-1
TGCGCCAGCCTCCCCAATTCGGGACCCCGAGGAACTGAAGCTTTCTTT
CASLPNSGPRGTEAFF
>TRBV4-1|.|few|TRBJ2-7
TGCGCCAGCAGCCAAGAGTGGGACTACGAGCAGTACTTC
CASSQEWDYEQYF
>TRBV7-2|.|many|TRBJ1-5
TGTGCCAGCAGCTTAGAAGGGCGGAGCAATCAGCCCCAGCATTTT
CASSLEGRSNQPQHF
>TRBV12-3/TRBV12-4|.|few|TRBJ2-1
TGTGCCAGCAGTCGAGGGGGGGCCCATGAGCAGTTCTTC
CASSRGGAHEQFF
>TRBV12-3/TRBV12-4|TRBD1|few|TRBJ1-2
TGTGCCAGCACCAAGGGACAGCCGGCCTATGGCTACACCTTC
CASTKGQPAYGYTF
>TRBV28|TRBD1|.|TRBJ1-2
TGTGCCAGCAGTTTACCGACAGGGCCTGCTAACTATGGCTACACCTTC
CASSLPTGPANYGYTF
>TRBV28|.|.|TRBJ2-2
TGTGCCAGCAGTTTTATGTCGAACACCGGGGAGCTGTTTTTT
CASSFMSNTGELFF
>TRBV21-1|.|.|TRBJ1-4
TGTGCCAGCAGCCACATTAATGAAAAACTGTTTTTT
CASSHINEKLFF